Below, 22 T cell receptor beta chains from the same sample are listed, as sequenced in a study of CD8 T cells in Susac syndrome. RNA totalling roughly 0.45 to 1 ug underwent reverse transcription with random hexamers. TCRdb re-called the immunoSEQ multiplex PCR reads with MiXCR, one entry per CDR3 protein. The table shows hundreds of thousands of distinct CDR3 sequences, with around nine tenths occurring only once. The sequenced sample was CD8+ T cells from PBMCs. The source is a human donor with multiple sclerosis.

This chain links TRBV10-3 with TRBJ1-5; 9 nucleotides line up with TRBD1. The CDR3 loop spans 15 amino acids. The trim removed 5 bases at V and 5 bases at J, leaving 7 bases unmatched. Germline values: CDR1 ENHRY, CDR2 SYGVKD. DNA for the CDR3: TGTGCCATCAGTTCGGGACAGGGTATGGATCAGCCCCAGCATTTT. Protein: CAISSGQGMDQPQHF.

The chain links TRBV7-2 to TRBJ1-1; 7 positions match TRBD1. The CDR3 sequence is 15 residues long. CDR1 SGHTA and CDR2 FQGNSA come from the germline V gene. J gave up 1 base and V 5 bases, and 7 bases lay outside the gene matches. CDR3 nucleotide sequence: TGTGCCAGCAGCCTCTCGACAGGGCAGAACACTGAAGCTTTCTTT. Amino acid sequence: CASSLSTGQNTEAFF.

The chain has TRBV2 and TRBJ1-1; 10 bases map to TRBD1. Germline V lookup: CDR1 SNHLY, CDR2 FYNNEI. With 4 bases clipped from V and 7 bases from J, the junction kept 6 bases outside the gene matches. The CDR3 is made up of 14 amino acids. CDR3 sequence (DNA): TGTGCCAGCAGTGCGGGACAGGGGTATCGTGAAGCTTTCTTT. This encodes CASSAGQGYREAFF.

The CDR3 protein is CASSFLRNYGYTF. The CDR3 coding sequence is TGTGCCAGCAGCTTCCTAAGGAACTATGGCTACACCTTC. The V and J genes are TRBV13 and TRBJ1-2; no clear D gene. CDR3 length: 13 amino acids. Germline-derived CDR1 and CDR2 are PRHDT and FYEKMQ (reference sequence). V gave up 3 bases and J gave up 2 bases, with 7 bases separating them. The whole variable domain, filled in from reference TRBV13 and TRBJ1-2, reads AAGVIQSPRHLIKEKRETATLKCYPIPRHDTVYWYQQGPGQDPQFLISFYEKMQSDKGSIPDRFSAQQFSDYHSELNMSSLELGDSALYFCASSFLRNYGYTFGSGTRLTVV.

V is TRBV19 and J is TRBJ1-2, with 9 bases aligning to TRBD1. CDR3 length: 12 amino acids. Germline V gene data show CDR1 as LNHDA and CDR2 as SQIVND (reference sequence). V lost 7 bases, J lost 11 bases, and 8 bases stayed unmatched. The CDR3 nucleotides read TGTGCCAGTACTTGGGACAGGGTGCTATACACCTTC. It codes for CASTWDRVLYTF.

This chain links TRBV7-3 with TRBJ1-2, with D uncertain. Germline V gene lookup returns CDR1 SGHTA and CDR2 FQGTGA. The V end was cut by 1 base, the J end by 4 bases, with 7 bases between. The CDR3 contains 13 residues. The CDR3 DNA sequence: TGTGCCAGCAGCTTAAAGGGCGGCTATGGCTACACCTTC. Amino acid sequence: CASSLKGGYGYTF.

This chain uses TRBV4-2 with TRBJ2-7; perhaps TRBD1 as D (5 bases). Germline V gene data show CDR1 as LGHNA and CDR2 as YNFKEQ. Trimming shortened V by 0 bases and J by 4 bases, and 16 bases separated the two germline ends. The CDR3 is 16 residues long. Here the CDR3 reads CASSQEVAGAVYEQYF. The DNA of the CDR3 is TGTGCCAGCAGCCAAGAGGTTGCTGGGGCTGTGTACGAGCAGTACTTC.

The chain carries TRBV28 and TRBJ2-1; D perhaps matches TRBD1 (5 bases). This CDR3 spans 11 amino acids. The V gene lost 3 bases and the J gene lost 10 bases, with 7 bases spanning the gap. The germline gives CDR1 MDHEN, CDR2 SYDVKM. The CDR3 nucleotides are TGTGCCAGCAGTTTGTGGGGCGAGCAGTTCTTC. Amino acids: CASSLWGEQFF.

This clonotype was recorded once. V usage is TRBV2 and J usage is TRBJ2-5; D may be TRBD1 or TRBD2 (5 bases each). Germline loops: CDR1 SNHLY, CDR2 FYNNEI. The V and J ends lost 7 bases and 4 bases respectively, with 19 bases between them. CDR3 size: 15 residues. The chain's CDR3 is CASMKQAWAGETQYF. CDR3 nucleotide sequence: TGTGCCAGCATGAAACAGGCCTGGGCGGGAGAGACCCAGTACTTC.

The CDR3 region has the DNA TGCGCCAGCAGCCAAGGACTAGCGGAGGCGGAGACCCAGTACTTC. It specifies CASSQGLAEAETQYF. The J gene is TRBJ2-5, the V gene TRBV4-3; 9 bases match TRBD2. CDR3 length: 15 amino acids. With V trimmed by 1 base and J by 5 bases, 5 bases remained unmatched. Germline CDR1 is LGHNA and CDR2 is YSLEER.

The CDR3 DNA reads as TGTGCCAGTAGTATAGGGCAGCTGAACACTGAAGCTTTCTTT. Residues: CASSIGQLNTEAFF. The J gene is TRBJ1-1, the V gene TRBV19; D gene unclear. Germline V gene sequence: CDR1 LNHDA, CDR2 SQIVND (reference sequence). Trimming left V 1 base short and J 0 bases short, with 6 bases between. The CDR3 length is 14 residues.

The chain couples TRBV19 to TRBJ2-2; the D call may be TRBD1 or TRBD2 (6 bases each). V gave up 3 bases and J gave up 3 bases, with 11 bases separating them. The CDR3 sequence is 15 residues long. The germline gives CDR1 LNHDA, CDR2 SQIVND (reference sequence). CDR3 residues: CASSILGGDTGELFF. Here the CDR3 DNA reads TGTGCCAGTAGTATTCTCGGGGGCGACACCGGGGAGCTGTTTTTT.

The chain recombines TRBV4-3 with TRBJ2-3; perhaps TRBD2 as D (6 bases). V lost 8 bases and J lost 8, with 17 bases in between. The CDR3 runs 13 residues. The germline gives CDR1 LGHNA, CDR2 YSLEER. The CDR3 coding sequence is TGCGCCAGCTCCAGCGGGCAAAAAAGTACGCAGTATTTT. Translation gives CASSSGQKSTQYF.

Here the CDR3 DNA reads TGCGCCAGCAGCCAAGAGAGAGCCTCTCAGGGGTACTTC. Its protein product is CASSQERASQGYF. The rearrangement joins TRBV4-3 to TRBJ2-4; TRBD1 might be the D (5 bases). Germline V gives CDR1 LGHNA, CDR2 YSLEER. The CDR3 covers 13 residues. Trimming took 0 bases from V and 15 from J, leaving 15 bases between them.

The chain couples TRBV4-1 to TRBJ2-2; 7 positions match TRBD2. The CDR3 has 16 residues. The V segment lost 0 bases and the J segment 4 bases; nucleotides outside the gene matches: 5. Germline CDR1 reads MGHRA; CDR2 reads YSYEKL. CDR3 nucleotides: TGCGCCAGCAGCCAAGATCGCGGGAGTGGCACCGGGGAGCTGTTTTTT. Its translation is CASSQDRGSGTGELFF.

This clonotype has more than one count but fewer than ten. This sequence joins TRBV29-1 and TRBJ2-7, with 11 bases fitting TRBD1. V lost 6 bases to trimming and J lost 6 bases; unmatched junction nucleotides: 4. The CDR3 extends over 12 amino acids. Looked up from germline, CDR1 is SQVTM and CDR2 is ANQGSEA. The CDR3 sequence is CSVAGTGGEQYF. CDR3 DNA: TGCAGCGTAGCCGGGACAGGGGGCGAGCAGTACTTC.

The V and J genes are TRBV20-1 and TRBJ2-3, with 8 bases lining up with TRBD2. The length of the CDR3 is 17 residues. After removal of 0 bases from V and 0 bases from J, the junction contained 8 bases not matched to a gene. Germline V CDR1 and CDR2: DFQATT, SNEGSKA (reference sequence). CDR3 DNA: TGCAGTGCTAGAGACCCGGGGGGGCTTCCTAGCACAGATACGCAGTATTTT. Translating gives CSARDPGGLPSTDTQYF.

The V gene is TRBV5-4, the J gene TRBJ2-7, with 13 bases lining up with TRBD2. With 4 bases clipped from V and 2 bases from J, the junction kept 3 bases outside the gene matches. Germline-derived CDR1 and CDR2 are SGHNT and YYREEE (reference sequence). This CDR3 has 15 residues. The CDR3 is CASSTGTSGTYEQYF. In DNA form, the CDR3 reads TGTGCCAGCAGCACCGGGACTAGCGGGACCTACGAGCAGTACTTC.

The chain carries TRBV15 and TRBJ1-2, with a tentative D call TRBD1 (5 bases). Between the trimmed V and J ends, which lost 0 bases and 4 bases, there was a span of 12 bases. This CDR3 has 15 amino acids. Looked up from germline, CDR1 is LNHNV and CDR2 is YYDKDF (reference sequence). The CDR3 here is CATSRDLTAAYGYTF. In DNA, the CDR3 is TGTGCCACCAGCAGAGATTTGACAGCGGCCTATGGCTACACCTTC.

J is TRBJ2-3 and V is TRBV30; 9 bases map to TRBD2. CDR1 and CDR2 (germline): GTSNPN, SVGIG (reference sequence). The CDR3 runs to 13 residues. The CDR3 reads CAGAGGFTDTQYF. The CDR3 nucleotides read TGTGCGGGAGCGGGGGGTTTCACAGATACGCAGTATTTT.

The V gene is TRBV29-1, the J gene TRBJ1-2, with 9 bases matching TRBD1. Germline assignment: CDR1 SQVTM and CDR2 ANQGSEA. There are 14 residues in the CDR3. Trimming took 3 bases from V and 8 from J; bases not matched to a gene: 10. The CDR3 spells CSVDEGQGPTGYTF. The CDR3, as DNA: TGCAGCGTTGATGAGGGACAGGGACCGACCGGCTACACCTTC.

The chain links TRBV24-1 to TRBJ2-2, with TRBD2 as a possible D gene (6 bases). V lost 4 bases and J 1 base, leaving 12 bases between the germline ends. Germline CDR1 is KGHDR and CDR2 is SFDVKD. The CDR3 is 16 amino acids. Written as DNA, the CDR3 is TGTGCCACCAGTGACCCTACGGAGGGGAACACCGGGGAGCTGTTTTTT. Translated: CATSDPTEGNTGELFF.